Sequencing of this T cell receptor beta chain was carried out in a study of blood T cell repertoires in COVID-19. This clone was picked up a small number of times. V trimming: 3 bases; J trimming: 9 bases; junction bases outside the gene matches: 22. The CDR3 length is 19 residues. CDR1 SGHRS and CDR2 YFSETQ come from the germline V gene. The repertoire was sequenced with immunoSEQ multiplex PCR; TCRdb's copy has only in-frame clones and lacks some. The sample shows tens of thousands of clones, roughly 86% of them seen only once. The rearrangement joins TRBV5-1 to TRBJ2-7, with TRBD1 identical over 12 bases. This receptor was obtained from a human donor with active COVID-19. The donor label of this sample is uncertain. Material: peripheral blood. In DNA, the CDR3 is TGCGCCAGCAGCTCTCGGGGACAGGGGGCGCGAGTGTCAACGACGTCGCAGTACTTC. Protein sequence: CASSSRGQGARVSTTSQYF.